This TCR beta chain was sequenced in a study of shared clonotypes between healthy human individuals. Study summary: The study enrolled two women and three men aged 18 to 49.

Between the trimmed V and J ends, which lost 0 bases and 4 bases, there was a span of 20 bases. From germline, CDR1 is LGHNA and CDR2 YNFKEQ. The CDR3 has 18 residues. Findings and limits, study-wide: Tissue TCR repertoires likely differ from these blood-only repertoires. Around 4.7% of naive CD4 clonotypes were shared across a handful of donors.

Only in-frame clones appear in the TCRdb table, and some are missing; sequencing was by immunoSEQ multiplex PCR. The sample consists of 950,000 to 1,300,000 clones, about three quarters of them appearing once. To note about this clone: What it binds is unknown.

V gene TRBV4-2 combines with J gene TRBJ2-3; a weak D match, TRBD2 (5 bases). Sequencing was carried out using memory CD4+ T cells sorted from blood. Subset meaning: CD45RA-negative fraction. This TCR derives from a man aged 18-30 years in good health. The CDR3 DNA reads TGTGCCAGCAGCCAAGATCTTACGAGCGGTAGAGTCTCAGATACGCAGTATTTT. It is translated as CASSQDLTSGRVSDTQYF.